These 3 T cell receptor beta chains were sequenced from one sample in a study of CD4 T cells in relation to SARS-CoV-2 and coronaviruses. Before the COVID-19 pandemic, during about 2011-2019, CD4+ T cells were taken from unexposed donors. After roughly ten days of culture, CD4+ T cells were isolated. Clones were sequenced by immunoSEQ multiplex PCR, and TCRdb holds only the in-frame ones, with some missing. The sample holds over 25,000 clones; 65% to 80% are singletons and the top ten take roughly 13%. These TCRs are of unknown antigen specificity. The material sequenced was CD4+ T cells from PBMCs, cultured in vitro. These receptors were obtained from a human donor in good health.

The chain combines TRBV7-2 with TRBJ1-6; D ambiguous. Trimming removed 1 base at V and 8 bases at J, with 6 bases between. The CDR3 length is 13 residues. Germline V CDR1 and CDR2: SGHTA, FQGNSA. The CDR3 loop is CASSLERYSPLHF. CDR3 coding DNA: TGTGCCAGCAGCTTAGAACGTTATTCACCCCTCCACTTT.

The rearrangement uses TRBV16 and TRBJ2-7, with TRBD2 as a possible D gene (5 bases). CDR1 and CDR2 (germline): KGHSY, FQNENV. The CDR3 length is 11 residues. Trimming left V 4 bases short and J 7 bases short, with 8 bases between. This chain's CDR3 is CASSLEAEQYF. The CDR3 coding sequence is TGTGCCAGCAGCCTGGAGGCGGAGCAGTACTTC.

This sequence joins TRBV4-1 and TRBJ1-4; no definite D call. The length of the CDR3 is 15 residues. Trimming stripped 1 base from V and 4 bases from J, with 10 bases between. Germline lookup yields CDR1 MGHRA and CDR2 YSYEKL. CDR3: CASSQAVRFNEKLFF. In DNA form, the CDR3 reads TGCGCCAGCAGCCAAGCAGTAAGGTTTAATGAAAAACTGTTTTTT.